This T cell receptor beta chain was captured by sequencing in a study of shared clonotypes between healthy human individuals. CD45RO-negative, CCR7-positively selected cells formed the naive CD8 fraction, excluding terminally differentiated effector memory CD45RA+ cells. Clones were read by immunoSEQ multiplex PCR, and TCRdb kept only the in-frame ones, dropping some. The sample includes about 2.2 million clones, 80% to 95% seen only once; the top ten take approximately 1.6%. CDR3 size: 11 residues. V dropped 2 bases and J dropped 6 bases, with 5 bases sitting between them. Germline lookup yields CDR1 SQVTM and CDR2 ANQGSEA.

V usage is TRBV29-1 and J usage is TRBJ2-1, with D perhaps TRBD2 (5 bases). The material sequenced was naive CD8+ T cells from PBMCs. The sequence was obtained from a man younger than 30 in good health. Some clones in this sample may be carry-over from other donors' samples. The CDR3 region is CSVELANEQFF. CDR3 nucleotides: TGCAGCGTTGAACTAGCCAATGAGCAGTTCTTC.